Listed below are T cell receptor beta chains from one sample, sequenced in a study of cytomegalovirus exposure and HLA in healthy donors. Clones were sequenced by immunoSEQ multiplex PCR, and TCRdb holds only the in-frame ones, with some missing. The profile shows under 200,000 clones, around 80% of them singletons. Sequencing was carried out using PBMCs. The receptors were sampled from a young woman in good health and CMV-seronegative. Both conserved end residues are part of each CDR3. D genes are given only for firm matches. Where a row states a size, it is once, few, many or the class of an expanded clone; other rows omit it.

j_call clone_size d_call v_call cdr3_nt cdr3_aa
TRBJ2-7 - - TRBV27 TGTGCCAGCAGTCGCCGACTCAGTCCCTACGAGCAGTACTTC CASSRRLSPYEQYF
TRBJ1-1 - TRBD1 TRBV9 TGTGCCAGCAGCGTAGGGACAGGGGGGAACACTGAAGCTTTCTTT CASSVGTGGNTEAFF
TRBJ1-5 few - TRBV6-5 TGTGCCAGCAGTTACTCGGGGGGAAATCAGCCCCAGCATTTT CASSYSGGNQPQHF
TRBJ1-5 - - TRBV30 TGTGCCTGGAATAGGGGCTTTGGGCAGCCCCAGCATTTT CAWNRGFGQPQHF
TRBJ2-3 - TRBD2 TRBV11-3 TGTGCCAGCAGCTTAGATTCGGCTAGCGGGAGTAGGGATACGCAGTATTTT CASSLDSASGSRDTQYF
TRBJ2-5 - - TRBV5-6 TGTGCCAGCAGCTTGGCCTATCGCGGTCAAGAGACCCAGTACTTC CASSLAYRGQETQYF
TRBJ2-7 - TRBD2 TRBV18 TGTGCCAGCTCACGGTCTAGCGGGAGTCTATACGAGCAGTACTTC CASSRSSGSLYEQYF
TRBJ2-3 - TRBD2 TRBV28 TGTGCCAGCAAGACTAGCGGGAGCACAGATACGCAGTATTTT CASKTSGSTDTQYF
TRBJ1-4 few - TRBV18 TGTGCCAGCTCAGACGGGGGAAAACTGTTTTTT CASSDGGKLFF
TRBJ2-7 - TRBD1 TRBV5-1 TGCGCCAGCAGTTATGGGACAGGGACTCGCGAGCAGTACTTC CASSYGTGTREQYF
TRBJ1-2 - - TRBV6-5 TGTGCCAGCAGTGAACAGTTCTATGGCTACACCTTC CASSEQFYGYTF
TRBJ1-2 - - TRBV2 TGTGCCAGCAGTGAAGCTTCATCTCAATACAATGGCTACACCTTC CASSEASSQYNGYTF
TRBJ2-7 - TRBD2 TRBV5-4 TGTGCCAGCAGCTTGGGGCCGGGACTAGATACCTACGAGCAGTACTTC CASSLGPGLDTYEQYF
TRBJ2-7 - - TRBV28 TGTGCCAGCAGCTCAGCGGATAGCTCCTACGAGCAGTACTTC CASSSADSSYEQYF
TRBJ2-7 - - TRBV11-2 TGTGCCAGCAGCTTAGATAAAACTAGGAGTCCCTACGAGCAGTACTTC CASSLDKTRSPYEQYF
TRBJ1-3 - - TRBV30 TGTGCCTGGAGTGTGACATCTGGAAACACCATATATTTT CAWSVTSGNTIYF
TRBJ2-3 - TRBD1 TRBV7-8 TGTGCCAGCAGCTTCTACCGGGACAGCCCCACAGATACGCAGTATTTT CASSFYRDSPTDTQYF
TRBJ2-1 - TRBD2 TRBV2 TGTGCCAGCAGTGTCGGGACTAGCGGGAGCCCTTTTCGTGAGCAGTTCTTC CASSVGTSGSPFREQFF
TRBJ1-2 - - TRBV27 TGTGCCAGCAGTTTGGAGGGACTCCATGGCTACACCTTC CASSLEGLHGYTF
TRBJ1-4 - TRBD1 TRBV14 TGTGCCAGCAGCCAAAACACAGGGGTTTTGGAAAAACTGTTTTTT CASSQNTGVLEKLFF
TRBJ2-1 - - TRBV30 TGTGCCTGGAGTGTACGACAGTTTAATGAGCAGTTCTTC CAWSVRQFNEQFF
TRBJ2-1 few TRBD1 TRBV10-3 TGTGCCATCAGTGCTCCCGGGACAGGGATGGGGCAGTTCTTC CAISAPGTGMGQFF
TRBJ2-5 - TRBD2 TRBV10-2 TGCGCCAGCAGTCTGATGCTAGCGGGTCAGACCCAGTACTTC CASSLMLAGQTQYF
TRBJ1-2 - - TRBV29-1 TGCAGCGTAACAGGGTTGGCCTATGGCTACACCTTC CSVTGLAYGYTF
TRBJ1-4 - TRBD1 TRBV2 TGTGCCAGCAGCCGGGACAGGGGTCGGGAGGAAAAACTGTTTTTT CASSRDRGREEKLFF
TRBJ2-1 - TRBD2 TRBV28 TGTGCCAGCAGTTTAGGCCCCACTAGCGGGGATTACAATGAGCAGTTCTTC CASSLGPTSGDYNEQFF
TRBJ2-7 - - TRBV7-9 TGTGCCAGCAGCCCAGGTTCCGAGCAGTACTTC CASSPGSEQYF
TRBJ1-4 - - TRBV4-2 TGTGCCAGCAGCCAAGCCGATGGACATGAGAATGAAAAACTGTTTTTT CASSQADGHENEKLFF
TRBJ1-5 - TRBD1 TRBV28 TGTGCCAGCACCTCGACAGGGGGCGGACCCCAGCATTTT CASTSTGGGPQHF
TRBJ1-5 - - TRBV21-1 TGTGCCAGCAGCAACGGGGAACCGGGCCAAGACAATCAGCCCCAGCATTTT CASSNGEPGQDNQPQHF
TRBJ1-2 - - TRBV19 TGTGCCAGTAGTATAGCGACAGACTATGGCTACACCTTC CASSIATDYGYTF
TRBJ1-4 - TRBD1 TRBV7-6 TGTGCCAGCAGCCACAAACAGGGGGGGAAACTGTTTTTT CASSHKQGGKLFF
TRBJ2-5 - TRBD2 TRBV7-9 TGTGCCAGCAGCCCAGGGACTAGCGGGTACGGGACCCAGTACTTC CASSPGTSGYGTQYF
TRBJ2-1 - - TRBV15 TGTGCCACCAGCAGAGCAAACCTGGGACTTCCTGGGGACAATGAGCAGTTCTTC CATSRANLGLPGDNEQFF
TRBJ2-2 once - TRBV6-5 TGTGCCAGCAGACAGGTGAACACCGGGGAGCTGTTTTTT CASRQVNTGELFF
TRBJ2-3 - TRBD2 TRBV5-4 TGTGCCAGCAGCTCCCATCCTAGCGGTAGCACAGATACGCAGTATTTT CASSSHPSGSTDTQYF
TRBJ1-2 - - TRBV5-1 TGCGCCAGCGGCTTGGGAGGGACAATAAACTATGGCTACACCTTC CASGLGGTINYGYTF
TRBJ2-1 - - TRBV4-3 TGCGCCAGCAGCCAAGACGACTACGCAGCCTACAATGAGCAGTTCTTC CASSQDDYAAYNEQFF
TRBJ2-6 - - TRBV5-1 TGCGCCAGCAGGCCTACAGGGTGGGGGGCCAACGTCCTGACTTTC CASRPTGWGANVLTF
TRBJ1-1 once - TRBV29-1 TGCAGCGTTGTCAGGGCCCCTGAAGCTTTCTTT CSVVRAPEAFF
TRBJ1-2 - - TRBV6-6 TGTGCCAGCAGTTACGGAGGGGCCCTCTATGGCTACACCTTC CASSYGGALYGYTF
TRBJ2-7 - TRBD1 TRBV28 TGTGCCAGCAGTCCTGAAAGGACAGGGAGCTCCTACGAGCAGTACTTC CASSPERTGSSYEQYF
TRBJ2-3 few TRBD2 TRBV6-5 TGTGCCAGCAGTTACGGGGGGGGGACTAGCATAGATACGCAGTATTTT CASSYGGGTSIDTQYF
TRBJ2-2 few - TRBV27 TGTGCCAGCACCCCTACCAACACCGGGGAGCTGTTTTTT CASTPTNTGELFF